The 10 T cell receptor beta chains below were found in one sample sequenced in a study of cytomegalovirus exposure and HLA in healthy donors. PCR used 60 Vbeta primers and 13 Jbeta primers. Generated by immunoSEQ multiplex PCR, the TCRdb table keeps only in-frame clones and is missing some. The sample shows 100,000 to 150,000 clones, about three quarters of them seen only once. Sequencing was done on a sample of PBMCs. The receptors stem from a woman between 18 and 30 years old in good health and CMV-seronegative.

CDR3 in amino acids: CASSQDWGTGSNQPQHF. The CDR3 DNA reads TGTGCCAGCAGCCAAGATTGGGGGACAGGGAGCAATCAGCCCCAGCATTTT. The chain employs TRBV4-2 and TRBJ1-5, with TRBD1 matching over 9 bases. V was pared by 0 bases and J by 1 base, with 4 bases of the junction left unmatched. The germline V gene encodes CDR1 LGHNA and CDR2 YNFKEQ. The CDR3 length is 17 residues.

The V call is TRBV19, the J call TRBJ2-3, with D possibly matching TRBD1 (5 bases). The CDR3 is 15 amino acids. The V end was cut by 2 bases, the J end by 2 bases, with 11 bases between. Germline V gives CDR1 LNHDA, CDR2 SQIVND (reference sequence). This CDR3 reads CASSIRPGLTDTQYF. CDR3 in DNA: TGTGCCAGTAGTATAAGGCCAGGGCTCACAGATACGCAGTATTTT.

There are many counts of this clone. The rearrangement links TRBV7-9 to TRBJ1-2, with D perhaps TRBD1 (5 bases). The CDR3 is 15 amino acids. Germline V lookup: CDR1 SEHNR, CDR2 FQNEAQ (reference sequence). The V gene lost 1 base and the J gene lost 8 bases, with 17 bases spanning the gap. CDR3 sequence reads: CASSLVLYRSGGYTF. The CDR3 bases are TGTGCCAGCAGCTTAGTCCTCTACAGGTCCGGCGGCTACACCTTC.

The gene calls are TRBV4-1 and TRBJ2-1; D ambiguous. Germline V gene data show CDR1 as MGHRA and CDR2 as YSYEKL. The CDR3 is 17 amino acids. V was trimmed by 3 bases and J by 0 bases, leaving 15 bases between them. For the CDR3, the DNA is TGCGCCAGCAGCCAGGATCAAGCCGGGTCCTCCTACAATGAGCAGTTCTTC. Its protein is CASSQDQAGSSYNEQFF.

V and J are TRBV7-7 and TRBJ2-5; D is possibly TRBD1 (8 bases). The CDR3 runs to 15 residues. Germline assignment: CDR1 SSHAT and CDR2 FNYEAQ (reference sequence). The V gene lost 4 bases and the J gene lost 4 bases, with 16 bases spanning the gap. CDR3 region: CASSSETGEGETQYF. DNA of the CDR3: TGTGCCAGCAGCTCAGAGACAGGGGAGGGAGAGACCCAGTACTTC.

The V call is TRBV30, the J call TRBJ1-4, with D unclear. Germline V gene data show CDR1 as GTSNPN and CDR2 as SVGIG (reference sequence). The CDR3 has 15 residues. Trimming stripped 3 bases from V and 0 bases from J, with 11 bases between. In DNA form, the CDR3 reads TGTGCCTGGAGAAAGGGAGCTGCAACTAATGAAAAACTGTTTTTT. Residues: CAWRKGAATNEKLFF.

This clone showed up just a few times. The gene calls are TRBV5-4 and TRBJ2-3; 8 bases line up with TRBD2. The length of the CDR3 is 17 residues. Trimming removed 4 bases from V and 2 bases from J; junction bases left unmatched: 12. CDR1 SGHNT and CDR2 YYREEE come from the germline V gene (reference sequence). In DNA form, the CDR3 reads TGTGCCAGCAGCGGCTACAACTTAGCGGGGTCCACAGATACGCAGTATTTT. This codes for CASSGYNLAGSTDTQYF.

The gene calls are TRBV11-2 and TRBJ1-1; a weak D match, TRBD1 (6 bases). Per germline, CDR1 SGHAT and CDR2 FQNNGV. The CDR3 consists of 20 residues. With 0 bases removed from V and 4 bases from J, the gap between germline ends came to 27 bases. In DNA form, the CDR3 reads TGTGCCAGCAGCTTAGATGGGGGCGATGTCTCAAGCCTGAGGGGCACTGAAGCTTTCTTT. It specifies CASSLDGGDVSSLRGTEAFF.

The chain uses TRBV5-4 and TRBJ1-1; D call uncertain. The V end lost 3 bases, the J end lost 4 bases, and 13 bases lay between the germline ends. The CDR3 loop spans 14 amino acids. The V gene's germline CDR1 is SGHNT and CDR2 YYREEE (reference sequence). CDR3 in amino acids: CASSSLGGPTEAFF. Written as DNA, the CDR3 is TGTGCCAGCAGCTCCTTAGGCGGGCCCACTGAAGCTTTCTTT.

The genes are TRBV6-1 and TRBJ2-7; 10 bases line up with TRBD2. This CDR3 is built from 15 residues. V was pared by 4 bases and J by 7 bases, with 10 bases of the junction left unmatched. Looked up from germline, CDR1 is MNHNS and CDR2 is SASEGT. CDR3 region: CASSARTSGVWEQYF. The CDR3 nucleotides read TGTGCCAGCAGTGCTCGGACTAGCGGAGTCTGGGAGCAGTACTTC.